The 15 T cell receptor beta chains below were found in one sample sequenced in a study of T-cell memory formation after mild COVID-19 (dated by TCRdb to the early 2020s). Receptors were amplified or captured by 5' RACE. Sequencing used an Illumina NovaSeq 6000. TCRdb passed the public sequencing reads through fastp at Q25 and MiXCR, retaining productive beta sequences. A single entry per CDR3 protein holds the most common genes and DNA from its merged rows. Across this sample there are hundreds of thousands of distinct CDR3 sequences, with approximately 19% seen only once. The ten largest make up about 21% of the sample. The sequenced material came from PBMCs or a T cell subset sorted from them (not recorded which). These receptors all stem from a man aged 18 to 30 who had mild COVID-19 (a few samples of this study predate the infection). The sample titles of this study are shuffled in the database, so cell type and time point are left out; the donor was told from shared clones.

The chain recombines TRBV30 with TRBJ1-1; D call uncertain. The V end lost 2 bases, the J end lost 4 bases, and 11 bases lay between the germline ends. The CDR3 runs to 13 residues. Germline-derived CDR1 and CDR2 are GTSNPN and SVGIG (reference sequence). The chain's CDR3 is CAWSPVRRTEAFF. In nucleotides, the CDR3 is TGTGCCTGGAGTCCGGTTCGACGCACTGAAGCTTTCTTT.

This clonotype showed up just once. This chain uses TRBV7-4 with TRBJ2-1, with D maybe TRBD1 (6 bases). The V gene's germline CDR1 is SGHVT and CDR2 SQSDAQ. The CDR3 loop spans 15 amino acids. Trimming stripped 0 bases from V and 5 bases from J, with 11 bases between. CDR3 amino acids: CASSLAGTSNNEQFF. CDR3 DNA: TGTGCCAGCAGCTTAGCCGGGACATCAAACAATGAGCAGTTCTTC.

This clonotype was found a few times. CDR3 protein: CAIRVRDTEAFF. The CDR3 DNA sequence: TGTGCCATCAGGGTCAGGGACACTGAAGCTTTCTTT. The chain has TRBV10-3 and TRBJ1-1; weak D call: TRBD1 (5 bases). CDR3 length: 12 residues. CDR1 ENHRY and CDR2 SYGVKD come from the germline V gene. Trimming cost V 6 bases and J 3 bases, with 8 bases left between them.

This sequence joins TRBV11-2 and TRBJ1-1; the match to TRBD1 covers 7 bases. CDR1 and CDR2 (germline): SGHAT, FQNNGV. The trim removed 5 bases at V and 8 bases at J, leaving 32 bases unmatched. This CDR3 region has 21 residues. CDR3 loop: CASSVGRGKTASHRRGDEAFF. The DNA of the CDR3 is TGTGCCAGCAGCGTCGGCAGGGGGAAGACGGCCTCACATCGACGGGGAGACGAAGCTTTCTTT.

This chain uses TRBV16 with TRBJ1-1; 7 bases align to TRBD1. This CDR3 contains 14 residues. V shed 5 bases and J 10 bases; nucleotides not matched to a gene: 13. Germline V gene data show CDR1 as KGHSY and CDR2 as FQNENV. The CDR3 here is CASSFRARAGGAFF. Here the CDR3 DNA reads TGTGCCAGCAGCTTCAGGGCCCGGGCAGGGGGAGCTTTCTTT.

CDR3 DNA: TGTGCCAGCAGTCCCAGGACAGATCTCCATGAGCAGTTCTTC. Protein product: CASSPRTDLHEQFF. This chain links TRBV27 with TRBJ2-1, with a weak D call TRBD1 (6 bases). Germline CDR1 and CDR2: MNHEY and SMNVEV (reference sequence). This CDR3 is built from 14 residues. Trimming took 5 bases from V and 8 from J, leaving 16 bases between them.

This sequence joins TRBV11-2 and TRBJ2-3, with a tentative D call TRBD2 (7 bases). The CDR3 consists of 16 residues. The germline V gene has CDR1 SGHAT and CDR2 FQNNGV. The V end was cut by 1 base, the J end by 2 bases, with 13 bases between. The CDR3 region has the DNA TGTGCCAGCAGCTTAGGAAGGGGGGGTCCCACAGATACGCAGTATTTT. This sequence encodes CASSLGRGGPTDTQYF.

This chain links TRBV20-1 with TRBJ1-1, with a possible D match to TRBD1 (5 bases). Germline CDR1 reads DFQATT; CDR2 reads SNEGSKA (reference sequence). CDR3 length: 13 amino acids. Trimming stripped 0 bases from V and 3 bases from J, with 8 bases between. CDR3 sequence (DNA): TGCAGTGCTAGAGATCGCAGGGACACTGAAGCTTTCTTT. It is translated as CSARDRRDTEAFF.

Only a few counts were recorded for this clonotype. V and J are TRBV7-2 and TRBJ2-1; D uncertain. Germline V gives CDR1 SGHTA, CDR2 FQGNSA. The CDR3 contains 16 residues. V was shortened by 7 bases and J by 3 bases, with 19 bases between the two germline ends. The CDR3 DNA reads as TGTGCCAGCAATGCTGGCCGGGCCCACGTCTACAATGAGCAGTTCTTC. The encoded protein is CASNAGRAHVYNEQFF.

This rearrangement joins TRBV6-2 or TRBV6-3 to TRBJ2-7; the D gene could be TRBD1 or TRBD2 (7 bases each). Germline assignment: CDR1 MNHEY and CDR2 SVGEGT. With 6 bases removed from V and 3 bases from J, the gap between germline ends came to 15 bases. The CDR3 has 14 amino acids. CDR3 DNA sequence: TGTGCCAGCAGAACCCCAGGGGGGGTCTACGAGCAGTACTTC. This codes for CASRTPGGVYEQYF.

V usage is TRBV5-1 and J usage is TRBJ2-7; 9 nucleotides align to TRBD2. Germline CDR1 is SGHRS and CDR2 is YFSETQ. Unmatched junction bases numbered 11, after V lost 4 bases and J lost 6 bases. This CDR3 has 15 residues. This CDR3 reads CASSAGTSSGSEQYV. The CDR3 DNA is TGCGCCAGCAGCGCGGGGACTAGCTCAGGCTCCGAGCAGTACGTC.

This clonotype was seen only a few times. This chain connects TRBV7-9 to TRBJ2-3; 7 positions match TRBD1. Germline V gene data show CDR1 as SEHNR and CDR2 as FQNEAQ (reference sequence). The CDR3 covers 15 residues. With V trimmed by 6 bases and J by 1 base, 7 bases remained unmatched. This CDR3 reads CASSPDTGGTDTQYF. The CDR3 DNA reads TGTGCCAGCAGTCCTGATACAGGGGGCACAGATACGCAGTATTTT.

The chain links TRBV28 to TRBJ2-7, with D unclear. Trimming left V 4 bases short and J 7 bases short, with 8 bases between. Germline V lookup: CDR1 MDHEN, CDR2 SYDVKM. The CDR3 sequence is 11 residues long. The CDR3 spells CASSSRWEQYV. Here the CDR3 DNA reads TGTGCCAGCAGTTCCCGGTGGGAGCAGTACGTC.

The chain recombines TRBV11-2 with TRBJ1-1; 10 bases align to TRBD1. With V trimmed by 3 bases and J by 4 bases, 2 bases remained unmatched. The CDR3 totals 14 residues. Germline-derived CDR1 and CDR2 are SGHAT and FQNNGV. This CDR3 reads CASSLGQGFTEAFF. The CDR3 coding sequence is TGTGCCAGCAGCTTGGGACAGGGGTTCACTGAAGCTTTCTTT.

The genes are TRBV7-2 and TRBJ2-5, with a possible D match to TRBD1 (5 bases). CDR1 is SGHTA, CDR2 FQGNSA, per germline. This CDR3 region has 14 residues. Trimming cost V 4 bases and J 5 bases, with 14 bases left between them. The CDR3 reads CASSSSLNRETQYF. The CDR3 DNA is TGTGCCAGCAGCTCCTCGCTTAACAGGGAGACCCAGTACTTC.